This entry describes one T cell receptor (beta chain). Its matching antigen is unknown. The data originate from a study of early T cells in non-severe SARS-CoV-2 infection. About the study: Bulk RNA taken from unsorted whole blood was sequenced, leaving chains unpaired.

Individual cDNA molecules were tagged with unique molecular identifiers, the study reported. From the 5' RACE reads, TCRdb called clonotypes with MiXCR, one entry per CDR3 protein. The table shows 70,000 to 90,000 distinct CDR3 sequences, with roughly 16% occurring only once. Study-level findings and limits: There was a bias toward anti-spike CD8 responses in VDJdb matching, which missed private and CD4 specificities.

V lost 7 bases and J lost 4, with 13 bases in between. There are 13 residues in the CDR3. Germline V gene lookup returns CDR1 DFQATT and CDR2 SNEGSKA (reference sequence). The genes are TRBV20-1 and TRBJ1-4; no firm D call. The clonotype comes from an adult who was a healthcare worker with PCR-confirmed SARS-CoV-2 infection or an uninfected control (not recorded which). Sequencing used whole blood. The CDR3 bases are TGCAGTGTGAATGGACTGCTTAATGAAAAACTGTTTTTT. Protein: CSVNGLLNEKLFF.